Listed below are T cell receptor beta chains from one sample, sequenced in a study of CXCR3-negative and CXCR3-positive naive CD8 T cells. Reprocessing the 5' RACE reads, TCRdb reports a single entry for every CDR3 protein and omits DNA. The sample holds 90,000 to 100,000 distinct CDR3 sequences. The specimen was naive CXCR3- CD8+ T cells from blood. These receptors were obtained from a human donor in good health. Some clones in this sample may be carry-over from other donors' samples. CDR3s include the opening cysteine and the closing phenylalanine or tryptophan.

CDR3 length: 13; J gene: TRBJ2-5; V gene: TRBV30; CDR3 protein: CAWSGLAGGEQYF
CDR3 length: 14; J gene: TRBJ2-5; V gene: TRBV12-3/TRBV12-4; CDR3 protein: CASSFSRIQETQYF
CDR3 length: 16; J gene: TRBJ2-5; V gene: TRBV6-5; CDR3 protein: CASSYFKTPYQETQYF
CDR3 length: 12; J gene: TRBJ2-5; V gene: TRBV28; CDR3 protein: CASSFYSETQYF
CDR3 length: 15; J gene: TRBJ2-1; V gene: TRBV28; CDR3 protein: CASNLAAIAHNEQFF
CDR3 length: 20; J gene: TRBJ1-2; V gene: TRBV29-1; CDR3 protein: CSVEATRGSAPFVPDYGYTF
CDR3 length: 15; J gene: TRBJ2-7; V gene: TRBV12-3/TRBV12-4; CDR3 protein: CASSLTSSGAIEKYF
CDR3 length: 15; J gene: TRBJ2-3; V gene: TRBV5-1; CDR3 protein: CASSFSGSPTDTQYF
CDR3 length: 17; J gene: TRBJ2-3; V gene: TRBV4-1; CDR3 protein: CASSQGIGGSWTDTQYF
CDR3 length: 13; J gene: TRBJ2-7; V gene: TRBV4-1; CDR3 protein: CASAGNSSYEQYF
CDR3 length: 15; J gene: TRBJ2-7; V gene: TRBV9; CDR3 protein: CASSPWPSVNHEQYF
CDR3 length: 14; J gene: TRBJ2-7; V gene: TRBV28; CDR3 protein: CASSHTTGPYEQYF
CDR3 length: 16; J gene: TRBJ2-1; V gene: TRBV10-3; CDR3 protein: CAISEVTASSYNEQFF
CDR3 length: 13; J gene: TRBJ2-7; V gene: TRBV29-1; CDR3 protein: CSVDGQGTYEQYF
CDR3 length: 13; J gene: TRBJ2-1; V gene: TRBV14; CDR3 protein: CASSQYAYNEQFF
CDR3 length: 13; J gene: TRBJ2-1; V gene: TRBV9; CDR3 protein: CASSVAAYNEQFF
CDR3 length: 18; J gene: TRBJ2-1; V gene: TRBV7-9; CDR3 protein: CASSPDWTGAFGVEEQFF
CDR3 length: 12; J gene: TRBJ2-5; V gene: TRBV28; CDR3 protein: CASSLGEETQYF
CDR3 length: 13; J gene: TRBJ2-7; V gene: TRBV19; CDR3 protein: CASSPGGSNEQYF
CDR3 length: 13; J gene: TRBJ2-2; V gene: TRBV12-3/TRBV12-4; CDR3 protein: CASSPFNTGELFF
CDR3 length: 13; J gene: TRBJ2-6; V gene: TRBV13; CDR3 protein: CATSGAGANVLTF
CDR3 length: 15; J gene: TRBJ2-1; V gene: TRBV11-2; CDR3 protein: CASTHGGALFNEQFF
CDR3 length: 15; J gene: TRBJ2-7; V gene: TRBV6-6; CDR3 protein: CASSYSIQGSYEQYF
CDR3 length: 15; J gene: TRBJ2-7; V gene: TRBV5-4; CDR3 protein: CASSLESGRALEQYF
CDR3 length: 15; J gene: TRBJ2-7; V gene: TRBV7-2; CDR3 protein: CASSALAGGVYEQYF
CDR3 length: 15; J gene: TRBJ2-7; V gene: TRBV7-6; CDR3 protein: CASSKPAGISYEQYF
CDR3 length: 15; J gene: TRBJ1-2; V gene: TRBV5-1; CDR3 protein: CASSLVDGADYGYTF
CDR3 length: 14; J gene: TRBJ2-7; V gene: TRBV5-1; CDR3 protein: CASSSGQGADVWYF
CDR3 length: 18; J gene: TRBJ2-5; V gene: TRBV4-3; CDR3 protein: CASSQDPPLAGRQGTQYF
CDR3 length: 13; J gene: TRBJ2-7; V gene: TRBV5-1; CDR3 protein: CASSLPENWEQYF
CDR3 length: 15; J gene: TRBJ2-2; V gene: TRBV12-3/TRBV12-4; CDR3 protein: CATELAGADTGELFF
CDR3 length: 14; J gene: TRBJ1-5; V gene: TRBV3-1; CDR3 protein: CASSQEGSNQPQHF
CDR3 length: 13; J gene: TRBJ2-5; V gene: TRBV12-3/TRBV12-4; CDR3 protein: CASSLAVQETQYF
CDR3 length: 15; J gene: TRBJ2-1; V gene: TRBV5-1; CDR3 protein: CASSLDAPFYNEQFF
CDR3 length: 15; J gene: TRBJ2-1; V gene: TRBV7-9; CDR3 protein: CASSLGASAYNEQFF
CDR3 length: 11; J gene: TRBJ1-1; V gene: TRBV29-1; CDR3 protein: CSVEVDTEAFF
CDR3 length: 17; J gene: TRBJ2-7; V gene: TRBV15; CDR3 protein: CATSPGTGTGLSYEQYF
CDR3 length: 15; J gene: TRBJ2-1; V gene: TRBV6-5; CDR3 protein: CASSQTSGKGDEQFF
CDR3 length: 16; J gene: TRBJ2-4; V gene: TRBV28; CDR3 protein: CASGGLAGWISYIQYF
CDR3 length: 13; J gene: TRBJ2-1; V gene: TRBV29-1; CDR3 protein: CSLLDLSYNEQFF
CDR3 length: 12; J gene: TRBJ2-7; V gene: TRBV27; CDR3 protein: CASNTASYEQYF
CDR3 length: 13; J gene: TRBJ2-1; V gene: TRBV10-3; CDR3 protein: CAISATGYNEQFF
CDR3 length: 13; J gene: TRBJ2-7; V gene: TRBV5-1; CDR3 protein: CASSFNRGYEQYF
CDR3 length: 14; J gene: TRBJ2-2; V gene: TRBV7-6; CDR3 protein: CASSLAAPSGELFF
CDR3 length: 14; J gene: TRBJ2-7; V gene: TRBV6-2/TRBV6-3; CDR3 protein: CASSGLTYLNEQYF
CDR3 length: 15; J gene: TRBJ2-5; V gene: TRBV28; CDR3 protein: CASSKTNDPRETQYF
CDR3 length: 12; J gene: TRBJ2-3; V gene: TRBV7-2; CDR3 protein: CASSTVGGTQYF